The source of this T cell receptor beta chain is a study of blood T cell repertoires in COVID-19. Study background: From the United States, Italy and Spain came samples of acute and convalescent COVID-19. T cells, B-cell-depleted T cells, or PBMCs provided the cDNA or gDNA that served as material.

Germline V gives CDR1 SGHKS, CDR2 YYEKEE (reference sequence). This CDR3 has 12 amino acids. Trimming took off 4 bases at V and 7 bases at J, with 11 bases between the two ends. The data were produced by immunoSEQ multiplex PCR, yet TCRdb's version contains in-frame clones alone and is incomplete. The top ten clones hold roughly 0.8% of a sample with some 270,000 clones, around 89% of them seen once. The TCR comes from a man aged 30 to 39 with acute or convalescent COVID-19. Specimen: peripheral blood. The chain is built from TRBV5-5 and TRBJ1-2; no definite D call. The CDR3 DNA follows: TGTGCCAGCAGCGCAACTTGGAGTGGCTACACCTTC. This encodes CASSATWSGYTF.